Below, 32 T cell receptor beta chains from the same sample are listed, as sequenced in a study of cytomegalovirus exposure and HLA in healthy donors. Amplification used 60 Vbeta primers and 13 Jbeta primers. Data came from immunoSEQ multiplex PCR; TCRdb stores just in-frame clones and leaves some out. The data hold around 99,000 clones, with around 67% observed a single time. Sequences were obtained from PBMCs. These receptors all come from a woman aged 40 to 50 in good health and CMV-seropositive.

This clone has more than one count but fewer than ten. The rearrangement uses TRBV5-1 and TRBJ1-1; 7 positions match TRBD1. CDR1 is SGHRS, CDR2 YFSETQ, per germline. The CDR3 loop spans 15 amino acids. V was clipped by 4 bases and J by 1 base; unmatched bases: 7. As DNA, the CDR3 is TGCGCCAGCAGCCCCTTGGCAGGGGGGAACACTGAAGCTTTCTTT. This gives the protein CASSPLAGGNTEAFF.

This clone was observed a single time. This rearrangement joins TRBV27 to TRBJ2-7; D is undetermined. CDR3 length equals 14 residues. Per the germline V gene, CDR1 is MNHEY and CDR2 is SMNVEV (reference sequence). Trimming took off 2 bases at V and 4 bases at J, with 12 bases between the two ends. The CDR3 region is CASSLQTPPYEQYF. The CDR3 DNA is TGTGCCAGCAGTTTACAGACACCCCCTTACGAGCAGTACTTC.

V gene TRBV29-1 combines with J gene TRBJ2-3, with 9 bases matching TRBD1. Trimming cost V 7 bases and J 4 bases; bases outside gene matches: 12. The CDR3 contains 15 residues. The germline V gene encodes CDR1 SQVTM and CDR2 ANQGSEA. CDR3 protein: CSGTHRTGESDTQYF. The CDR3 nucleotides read TGCAGCGGTACTCATCGGACAGGGGAATCAGATACGCAGTATTTT.

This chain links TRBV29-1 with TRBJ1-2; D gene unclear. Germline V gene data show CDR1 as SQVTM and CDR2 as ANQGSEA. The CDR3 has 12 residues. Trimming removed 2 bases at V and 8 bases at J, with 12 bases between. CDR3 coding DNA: TGCAGCGTTGAATTAGGAGGGCACGGCTACACCTTC. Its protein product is CSVELGGHGYTF.

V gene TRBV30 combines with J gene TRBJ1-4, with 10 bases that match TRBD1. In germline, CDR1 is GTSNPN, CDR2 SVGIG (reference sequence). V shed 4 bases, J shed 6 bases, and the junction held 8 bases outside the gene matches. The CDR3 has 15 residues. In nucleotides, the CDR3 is TGTGCCTGGAACCACCCCGGGACAGGGGATGAAAAACTGTTTTTT. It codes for CAWNHPGTGDEKLFF.

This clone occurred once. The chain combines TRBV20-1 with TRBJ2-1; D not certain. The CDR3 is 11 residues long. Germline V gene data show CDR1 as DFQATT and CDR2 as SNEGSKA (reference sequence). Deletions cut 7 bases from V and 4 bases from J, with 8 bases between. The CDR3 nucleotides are TGCAGTGGCCTAGGATACAATGAGCAGTTCTTC. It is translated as CSGLGYNEQFF.

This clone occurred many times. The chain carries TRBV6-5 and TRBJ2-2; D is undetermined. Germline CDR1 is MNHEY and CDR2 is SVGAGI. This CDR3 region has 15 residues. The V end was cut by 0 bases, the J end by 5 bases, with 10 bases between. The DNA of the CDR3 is TGTGCCAGCAGTTACTCGCAAACTTTGACCGGGGAGCTGTTTTTT. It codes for CASSYSQTLTGELFF.

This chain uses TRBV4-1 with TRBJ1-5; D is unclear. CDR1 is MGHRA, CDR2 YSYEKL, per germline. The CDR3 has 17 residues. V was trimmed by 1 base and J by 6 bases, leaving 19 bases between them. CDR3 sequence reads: CASSQVEYPRPSQPQHF. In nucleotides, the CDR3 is TGCGCCAGCAGCCAAGTTGAGTACCCCAGGCCCAGTCAGCCCCAGCATTTT.

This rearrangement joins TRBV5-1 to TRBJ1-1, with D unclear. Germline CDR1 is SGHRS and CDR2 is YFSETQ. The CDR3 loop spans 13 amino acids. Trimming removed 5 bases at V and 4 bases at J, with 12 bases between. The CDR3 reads CASRGEGATEAFF. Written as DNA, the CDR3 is TGCGCCAGCAGGGGAGAGGGCGCCACTGAAGCTTTCTTT.

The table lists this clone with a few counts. The CDR3 is CASSSTSSEQYF. DNA for the CDR3: TGTGCCAGCAGCTCGACCTCTAGCGAGCAGTACTTC. V and J are TRBV7-9 and TRBJ2-7; unclear D gene. The CDR3 length is 12 residues. The V end was cut by 4 bases, the J end by 6 bases, with 10 bases between. CDR1 and CDR2 from the germline V gene are SEHNR and FQNEAQ (reference sequence).

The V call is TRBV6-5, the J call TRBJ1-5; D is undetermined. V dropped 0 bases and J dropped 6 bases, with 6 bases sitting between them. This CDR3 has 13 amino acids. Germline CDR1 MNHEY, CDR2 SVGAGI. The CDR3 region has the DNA TGTGCCAGCAGTTACTCAGAGGCTCAGCCCCAGCATTTT. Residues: CASSYSEAQPQHF.

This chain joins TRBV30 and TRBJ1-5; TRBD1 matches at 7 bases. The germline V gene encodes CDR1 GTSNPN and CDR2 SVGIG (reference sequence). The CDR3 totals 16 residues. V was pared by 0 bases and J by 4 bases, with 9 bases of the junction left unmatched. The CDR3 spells CAWSVHPTGVNQPQHF. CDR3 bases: TGTGCCTGGAGTGTTCACCCAACAGGGGTAAATCAGCCCCAGCATTTT.

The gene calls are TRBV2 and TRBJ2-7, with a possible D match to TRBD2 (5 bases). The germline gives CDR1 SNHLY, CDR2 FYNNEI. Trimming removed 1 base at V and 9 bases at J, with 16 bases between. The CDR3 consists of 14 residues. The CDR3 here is CASSEDSGVPLQYF. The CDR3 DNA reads TGTGCCAGCAGTGAAGACAGCGGCGTCCCCTTGCAGTACTTC.

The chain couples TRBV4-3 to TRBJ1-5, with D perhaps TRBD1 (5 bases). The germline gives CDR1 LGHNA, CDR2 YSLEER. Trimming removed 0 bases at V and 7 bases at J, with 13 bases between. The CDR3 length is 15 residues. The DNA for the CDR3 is TGCGCCAGCAGCCAAGATGCAGCAGGGAAACAGCCCCAGCATTTT. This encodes CASSQDAAGKQPQHF.

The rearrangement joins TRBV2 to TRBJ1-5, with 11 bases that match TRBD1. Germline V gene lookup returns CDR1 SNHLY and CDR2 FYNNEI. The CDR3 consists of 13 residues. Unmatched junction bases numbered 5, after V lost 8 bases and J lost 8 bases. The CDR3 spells CASRTGGMEPQHF. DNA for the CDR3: TGTGCCAGCCGGACAGGGGGCATGGAGCCCCAGCATTTT.

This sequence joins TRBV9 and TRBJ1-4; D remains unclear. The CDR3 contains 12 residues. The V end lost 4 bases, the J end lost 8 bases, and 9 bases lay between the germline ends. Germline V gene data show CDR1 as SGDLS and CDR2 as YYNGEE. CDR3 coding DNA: TGTGCCAGCAGCTCCGAGGTCGAAAAACTGTTTTTT. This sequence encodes CASSSEVEKLFF.

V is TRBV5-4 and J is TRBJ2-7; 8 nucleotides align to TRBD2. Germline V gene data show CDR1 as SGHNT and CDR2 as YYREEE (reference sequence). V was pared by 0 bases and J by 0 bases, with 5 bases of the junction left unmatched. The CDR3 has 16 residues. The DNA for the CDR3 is TGTGCCAGCAGCTTGGGCGTCAGCGGGGGCTCCTACGAGCAGTACTTC. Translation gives CASSLGVSGGSYEQYF.

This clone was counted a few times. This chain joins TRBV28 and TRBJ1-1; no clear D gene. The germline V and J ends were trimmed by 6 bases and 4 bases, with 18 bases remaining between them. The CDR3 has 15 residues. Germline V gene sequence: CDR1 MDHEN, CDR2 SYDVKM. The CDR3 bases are TGTGCCAGCAGCCCGACAAATCTTTTGAGCACTGAAGCTTTCTTT. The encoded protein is CASSPTNLLSTEAFF.

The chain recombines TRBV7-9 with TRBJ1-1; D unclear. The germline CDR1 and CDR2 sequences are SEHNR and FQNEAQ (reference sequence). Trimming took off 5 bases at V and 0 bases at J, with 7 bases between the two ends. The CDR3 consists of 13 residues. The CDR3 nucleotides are TGTGCCAGCAGCCTTACTATGAACACTGAAGCTTTCTTT. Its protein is CASSLTMNTEAFF.

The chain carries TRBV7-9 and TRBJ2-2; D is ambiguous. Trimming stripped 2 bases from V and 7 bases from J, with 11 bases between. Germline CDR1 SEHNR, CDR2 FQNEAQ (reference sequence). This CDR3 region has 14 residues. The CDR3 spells CASSLMAGDGELFF. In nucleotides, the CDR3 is TGTGCCAGCAGCTTAATGGCTGGTGACGGGGAGCTGTTTTTT.

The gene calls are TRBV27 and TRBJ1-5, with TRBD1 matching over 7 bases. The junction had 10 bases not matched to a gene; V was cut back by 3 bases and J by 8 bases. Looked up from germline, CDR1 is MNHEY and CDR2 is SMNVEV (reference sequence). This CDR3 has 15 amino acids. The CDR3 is CASSLTGSFSKPQHF. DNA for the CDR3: TGTGCCAGCAGTTTGACAGGGTCTTTTTCTAAGCCCCAGCATTTT.

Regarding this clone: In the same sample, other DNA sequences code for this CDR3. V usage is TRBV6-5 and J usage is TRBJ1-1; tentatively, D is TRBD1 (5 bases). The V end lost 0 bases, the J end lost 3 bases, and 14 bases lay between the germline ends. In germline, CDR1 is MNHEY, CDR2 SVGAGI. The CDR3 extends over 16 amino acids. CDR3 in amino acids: CASSYSSSGGDTEAFF. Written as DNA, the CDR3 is TGTGCCAGCAGTTACTCCTCAAGTGGAGGGGACACTGAAGCTTTCTTT.

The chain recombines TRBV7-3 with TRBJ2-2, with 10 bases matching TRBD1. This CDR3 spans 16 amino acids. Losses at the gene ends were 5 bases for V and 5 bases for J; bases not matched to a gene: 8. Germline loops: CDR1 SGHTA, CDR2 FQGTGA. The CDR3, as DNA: TGTGCCAGCAGCCCGCGACAGGGGGCACAAACCGGGGAGCTGTTTTTT. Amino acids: CASSPRQGAQTGELFF.

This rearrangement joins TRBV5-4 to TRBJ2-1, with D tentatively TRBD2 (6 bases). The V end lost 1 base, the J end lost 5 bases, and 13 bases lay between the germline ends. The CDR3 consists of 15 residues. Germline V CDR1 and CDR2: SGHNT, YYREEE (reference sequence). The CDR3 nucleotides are TGTGCCAGCAGCTTGTTTGGCGGGGTTCACAATGAGCAGTTCTTC. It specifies CASSLFGGVHNEQFF.

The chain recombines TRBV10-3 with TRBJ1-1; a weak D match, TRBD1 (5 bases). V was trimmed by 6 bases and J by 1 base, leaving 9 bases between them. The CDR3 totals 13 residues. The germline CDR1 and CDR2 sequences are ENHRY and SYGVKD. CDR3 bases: TGTGCCATCAGCGAGACAGAGAACACTGAAGCTTTCTTT. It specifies CAISETENTEAFF.

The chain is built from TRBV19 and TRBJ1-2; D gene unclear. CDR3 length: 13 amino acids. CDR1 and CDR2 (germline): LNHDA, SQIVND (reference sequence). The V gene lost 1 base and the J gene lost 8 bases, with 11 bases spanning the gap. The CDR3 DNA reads TGTGCCAGTAGTATAGGTGGCGGTTGGGGCTACACCTTC. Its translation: CASSIGGGWGYTF.

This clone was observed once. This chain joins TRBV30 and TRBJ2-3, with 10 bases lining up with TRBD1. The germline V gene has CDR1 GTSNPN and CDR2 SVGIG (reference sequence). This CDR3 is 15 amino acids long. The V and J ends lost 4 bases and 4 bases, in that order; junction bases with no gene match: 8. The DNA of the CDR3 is TGTGCCTGGACCGTCGGGACAGGGGTTGCAGATACGCAGTATTTT. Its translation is CAWTVGTGVADTQYF. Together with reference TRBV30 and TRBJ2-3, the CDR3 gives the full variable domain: SQTIHQWPATLVQPVGSPLSLECTVEGTSNPNLYWYRQAAGRGLQLLFYSVGIGQISSEVPQNLSASRPQDRQFILSSKKLLLSDSGFYLCAWTVGTGVADTQYFGPGTRLTVL.

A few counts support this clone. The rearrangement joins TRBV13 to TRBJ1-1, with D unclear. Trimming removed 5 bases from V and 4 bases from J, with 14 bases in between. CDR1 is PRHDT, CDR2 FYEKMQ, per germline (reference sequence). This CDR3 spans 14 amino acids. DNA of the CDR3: TGTGCCAGCAGCCGTGGGAGGCCTCCCACTGAAGCTTTCTTT. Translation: CASSRGRPPTEAFF.

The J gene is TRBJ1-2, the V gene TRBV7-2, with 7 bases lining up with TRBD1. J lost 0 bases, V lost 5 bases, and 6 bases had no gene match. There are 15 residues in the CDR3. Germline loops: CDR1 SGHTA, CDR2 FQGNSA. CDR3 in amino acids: CASSHTGDPNYGYTF. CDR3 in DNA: TGTGCCAGCAGCCACACAGGGGACCCTAACTATGGCTACACCTTC.

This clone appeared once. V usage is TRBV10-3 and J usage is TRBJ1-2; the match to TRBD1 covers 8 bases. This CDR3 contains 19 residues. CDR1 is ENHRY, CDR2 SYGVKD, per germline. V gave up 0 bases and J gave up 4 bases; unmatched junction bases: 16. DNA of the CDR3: TGTGCCATCAGTGAGTCGGTCTCAGGGGGCGCGGGATTAGCCTATGGCTACACCTTC. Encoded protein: CAISESVSGGAGLAYGYTF.

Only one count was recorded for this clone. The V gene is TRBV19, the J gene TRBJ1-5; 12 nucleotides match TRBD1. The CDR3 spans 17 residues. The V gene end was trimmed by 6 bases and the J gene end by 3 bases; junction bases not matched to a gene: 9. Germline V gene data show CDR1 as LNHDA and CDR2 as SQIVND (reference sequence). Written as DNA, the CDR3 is TGTGCCAGTAGCCGGGACAGGGGGCCAGGGGCCAATCAGCCCCAGCATTTT. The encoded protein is CASSRDRGPGANQPQHF.

The CDR3 region is CAIRGKDREGYGYTF. In DNA, the CDR3 is TGTGCCATCAGGGGAAAGGACAGGGAAGGCTATGGCTACACCTTC. The chain carries TRBV10-3 and TRBJ1-2; TRBD1 agrees at 8 bases. The V segment lost 6 bases and the J segment 4 bases; nucleotides outside the gene matches: 10. The CDR3 consists of 15 residues. Germline V gene data show CDR1 as ENHRY and CDR2 as SYGVKD.